Included here is one TCR beta chain sequence, with context. The target antigen is unknown. Unique molecular identifiers were carried by the TCR beta cDNA libraries. T cells numbering roughly 0.9 to 10 million yielded cDNA molecules that totaled about 500,000. Each CDR3 protein is one row after TCRdb ran MiXCR on the PCR reads. Found here are hundreds of thousands of distinct CDR3 sequences, just under 30% of them singletons; the top ten hold around 0.56%. Germline assignment: CDR1 MNHEY and CDR2 SMNVEV (reference sequence). The CDR3 contains 15 residues. V lost 2 bases and J 5 bases, leaving 12 bases between the germline ends. This sample stems from a study of post-analysis software for immune sequencing data. At the level of the study: Recorded subtypes: relapsing-remitting, secondary progressive, progressive-relapsing; some patients unannotated.

Study-level findings and limits: Five TRBV segments, including TRBV5-6, TRBV5-1 and TRBV20-1, were more frequent in patients than controls. Significantly decreased normalized Chao1 diversity was recorded for multiple sclerosis patients relative to controls.

The clonotype was recovered from a girl aged 5-17 years with multiple sclerosis. The sample consisted of blood. V and J are TRBV27 and TRBJ1-4; TRBD1 might be the D (5 bases). CDR3 loop: CASSLRGRSNEKLFF. The DNA for the CDR3 is TGTGCCAGCAGTTTACGGGGGAGGAGCAATGAAAAACTGTTTTTT. Using reference TRBV27 and TRBJ1-4 for the parts outside the CDR3, the full variable domain is EAQVTQNPRYLITVTGKKLTVTCSQNMNHEYMSWYRQDPGLGLRQIYYSMNVEVTDKGDVPEGYKVSRKEKRNFPLILESPSPNQTSLYFCASSLRGRSNEKLFFGSGTQLSVL.